This T cell receptor beta chain is drawn from a study of long-term antiretroviral therapy in people with HIV. Regarding the study as a whole: HIV repertoires spanned narrower CDR3 length ranges than controls.

No fewer than two post-ART and no fewer than one pre-ART PBMC samples existed for each donor. A word on this clone: Its cognate antigen is unknown.

The CDR3 has 13 residues. Germline V gene sequence: CDR1 MNHNY, CDR2 SVGAGI (reference sequence). V lost 4 bases, J lost 2 bases, and 9 bases lay in between. Running of the v3.0 immunoSEQ assay took place at survey level. Measured with immunoSEQ multiplex PCR; TCRdb has only the in-frame clones, and not every one. The sample includes tens of thousands of clones, approximately 93% seen only once; the top ten take approximately 4.2%. The TCR originated in a man between 18 and 35 years old with HIV. The chain has TRBV6-6 and TRBJ2-7; unclear D gene. The starting material was unsorted PBMCs, obtained 3.1 years after starting antiretroviral therapy. In nucleotides, the CDR3 is TGTGCCAGCAGTTTTAGCCTTACCTACGAGCAGTACTTC. Translation: CASSFSLTYEQYF.